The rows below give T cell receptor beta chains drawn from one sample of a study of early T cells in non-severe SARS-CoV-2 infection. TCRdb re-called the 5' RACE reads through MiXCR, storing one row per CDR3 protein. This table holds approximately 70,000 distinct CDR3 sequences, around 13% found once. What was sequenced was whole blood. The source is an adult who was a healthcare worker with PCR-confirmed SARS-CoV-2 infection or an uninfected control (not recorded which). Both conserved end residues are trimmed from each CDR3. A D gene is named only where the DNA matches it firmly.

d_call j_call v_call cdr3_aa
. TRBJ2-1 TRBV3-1 ASSLSQLQNNEQF
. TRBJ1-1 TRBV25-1 ASSEFGGKMNTEAF
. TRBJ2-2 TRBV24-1 ATSDLFFGELF
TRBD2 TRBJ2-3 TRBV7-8 ASSPGAGGLNTQY
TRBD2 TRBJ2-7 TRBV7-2 ASSSSTSGRSEQY
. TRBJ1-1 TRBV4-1 ASSQFRPGVTEAF
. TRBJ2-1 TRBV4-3 ASSRAGWREQF
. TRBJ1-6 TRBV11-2 ASSLAAKPDNSPLH
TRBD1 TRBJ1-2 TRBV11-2 ASSRQGVNYGYT
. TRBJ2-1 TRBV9 ASSVGGTYNEQF
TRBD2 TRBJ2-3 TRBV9 ASSVGLAEADTQY
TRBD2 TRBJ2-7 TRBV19 ASSTGLANYEQY
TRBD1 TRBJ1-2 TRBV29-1 SVSAGGHGYT
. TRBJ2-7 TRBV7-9 APPRDAYEQY
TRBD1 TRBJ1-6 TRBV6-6 ASSFTGDSLLH
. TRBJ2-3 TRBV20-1 SARDRIGGDTQY
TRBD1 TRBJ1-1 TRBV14 ASSLRGQMNTEAF
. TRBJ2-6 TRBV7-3 ASSLDGTGANVLT
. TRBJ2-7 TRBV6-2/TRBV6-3 ASRPGHSYEQY
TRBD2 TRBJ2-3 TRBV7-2 ASSSSGSMGDTQY
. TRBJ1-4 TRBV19 ASSTESGTRGEKLF
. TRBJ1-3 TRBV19 ASSRIDTTGNTIY
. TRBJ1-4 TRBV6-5 ASSYSRGYANEKLF
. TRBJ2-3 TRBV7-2 ASSRGRYRTDTQY
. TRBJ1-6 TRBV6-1 ASSEAVSSPLH
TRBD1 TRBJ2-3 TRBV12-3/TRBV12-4 ASTRTGRTDTQY
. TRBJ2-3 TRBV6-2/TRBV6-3 ASSYSIRGAGPDTQY
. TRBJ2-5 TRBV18 ASSPPAQGETQY
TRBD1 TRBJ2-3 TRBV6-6 ASRDRGTDTQY
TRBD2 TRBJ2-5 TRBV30 AWRKRGLARQTQY
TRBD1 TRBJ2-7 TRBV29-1 SVSGTGVEQY
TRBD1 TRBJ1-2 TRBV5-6 ASSPWDSDYGYT
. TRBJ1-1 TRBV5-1 ASSPGAGTNTEAF
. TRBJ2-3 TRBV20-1 SATGERGPDTQY
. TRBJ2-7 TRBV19 ASSPREPPYEQY
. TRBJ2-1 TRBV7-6 ASSFRVSGTGDNEQF
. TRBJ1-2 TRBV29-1 SVLRTETNYGYT
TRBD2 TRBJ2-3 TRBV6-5 ASIASGSTDTQY
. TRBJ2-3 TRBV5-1 ASSLDLDTQY
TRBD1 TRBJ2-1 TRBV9 ASSLSGQGGNEQF
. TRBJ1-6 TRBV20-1 SARNRVSSYNSPLH
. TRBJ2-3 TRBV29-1 SVDTGLSTDTQY
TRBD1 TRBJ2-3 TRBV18 ASSNPRRDRVTDTQY
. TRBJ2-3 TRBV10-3 AISESTDTQY
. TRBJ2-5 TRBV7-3 ASSRLGGGGETQY
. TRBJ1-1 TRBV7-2 ASSPSSLMNTEAF
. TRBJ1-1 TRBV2 ASSVSGTEAF
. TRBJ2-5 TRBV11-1 ASSLASRGRGETQY
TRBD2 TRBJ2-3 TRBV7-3 ASSSQAGRADTQY
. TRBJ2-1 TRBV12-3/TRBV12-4 ASSLGDHGNEQF
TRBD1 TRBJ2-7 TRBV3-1 ASRPRGTGGFSEQY
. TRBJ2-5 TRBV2 ASTGQIPAQETQY
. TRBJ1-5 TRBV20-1 SARVPDQPQH
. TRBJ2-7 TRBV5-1 ASSLDRFEQY
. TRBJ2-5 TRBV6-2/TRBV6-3 ASIRPGRETQY
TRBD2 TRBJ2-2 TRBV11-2 ASRQTSGGKTGELF
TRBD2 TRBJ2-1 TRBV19 ASKKRDSYNEQF
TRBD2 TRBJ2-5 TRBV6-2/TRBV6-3 ASSTATGLAGYGSSKETQY
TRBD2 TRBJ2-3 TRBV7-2 ARSLGVERDTDTQY